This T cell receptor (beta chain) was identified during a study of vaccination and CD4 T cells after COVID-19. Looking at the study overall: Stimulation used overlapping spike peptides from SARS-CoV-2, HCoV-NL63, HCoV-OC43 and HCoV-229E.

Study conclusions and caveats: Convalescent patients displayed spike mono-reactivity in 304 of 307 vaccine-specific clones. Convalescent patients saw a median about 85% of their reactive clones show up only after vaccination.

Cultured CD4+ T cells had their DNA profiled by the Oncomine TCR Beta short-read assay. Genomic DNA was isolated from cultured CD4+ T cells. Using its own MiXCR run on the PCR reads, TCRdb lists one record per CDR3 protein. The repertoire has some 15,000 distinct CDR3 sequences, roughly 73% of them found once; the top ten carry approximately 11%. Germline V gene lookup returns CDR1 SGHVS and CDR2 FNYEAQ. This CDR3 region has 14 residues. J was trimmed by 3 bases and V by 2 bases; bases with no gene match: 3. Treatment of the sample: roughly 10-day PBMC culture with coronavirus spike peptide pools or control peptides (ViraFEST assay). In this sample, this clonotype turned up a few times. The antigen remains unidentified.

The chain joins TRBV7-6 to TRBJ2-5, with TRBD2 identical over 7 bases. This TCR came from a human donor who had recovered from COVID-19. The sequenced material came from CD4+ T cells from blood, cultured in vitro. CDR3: CASSLLAEKETQYF. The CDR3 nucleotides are TGTGCCAGCAGCTTACTAGCGGAAAAAGAGACCCAGTACTTC.